This T cell receptor (beta chain) was captured in a study of radiotherapy plus CTLA-4 blockade in lung cancer. The wider study: Objective responses occurred in about 17% of patients; about 32% had disease control.

This table comes from immunoSEQ multiplex PCR, and its TCRdb copy is limited to in-frame clones, with some not included. The sample lists some 73,000 clones; approximately 80% were seen once. V shed 7 bases and J shed 1 base, with 7 bases lying between them. The length of the CDR3 is 11 residues. Germline V gene data show CDR1 as GTSNPN and CDR2 as SVGIG (reference sequence). The rearrangement uses TRBV30 and TRBJ1-2, with unresolved D. This sequence was found in a human donor with non-small cell lung cancer who had stable disease on radiotherapy plus ipilimumab. The sample here was peripheral blood, taken from a patient treated with radiotherapy plus ipilimumab. CDR3 nucleotides: TGTGCCTCTAGTAATAACTATGGCTACACCTTC. It translates to CASSNNYGYTF. Full variable domain (remainder filled in from reference TRBV30 and TRBJ1-2): SQTIHQWPATLVQPVGSPLSLECTVEGTSNPNLYWYRQAAGRGLQLLFYSVGIGQISSEVPQNLSASRPQDRQFILSSKKLLLSDSGFYLCASSNNYGYTFGSGTRLTVV.